A single sample gave rise to the 30 T cell receptor beta chains below, sequenced in a study of shared clonotypes between healthy human individuals. Repertoires were generated with immunoSEQ multiplex PCR, while TCRdb's copy carries only in-frame clones and drops some. Of a few hundred thousand clones detected, 65% to 80% appear once; the ten largest clones hold roughly 12%. The sequencing sample was made of PBMCs. The receptors here all came from a woman aged 40 to 50 in good health. Some clones in this sample may be carry-over from other donors' samples.

To note about this clone: A much more abundant neighbour one base away suggests this may be a read error. This chain connects TRBV7-8 to TRBJ1-1; D unresolved. V gave up 5 bases and J gave up 1 base, with 8 bases separating them. The CDR3 loop spans 13 amino acids. Germline V gives CDR1 SGHVS, CDR2 FQNEAQ. The CDR3 loop is CASSPGGNTEAFF. The CDR3 nucleotides are TGTGCCAGCAGCCCGGGTGGGAACACTGAAGCTTTCTTT. The full variable domain, rest sourced from reference TRBV7-8 and TRBJ1-1, is GAGVSQSPRYKVAKRGQDVALRCDPISGHVSLFWYQQALGQGPEFLTYFQNEAQLDKSGLPSDRFFAERPEGSVSTLKIQRTQQEDSAVYLCASSPGGNTEAFFGQGTRLTVV.

The rearrangement joins TRBV7-3 to TRBJ2-1; 7 bases agree with TRBD1. The CDR3 contains 15 residues. CDR1 SGHTA and CDR2 FQGTGA come from the germline V gene. V dropped 4 bases and J dropped 3; count of bases not matched to a gene: 6. CDR3 residues: CASSYRGGDYNEQFF. Written as DNA, the CDR3 is TGTGCCAGCAGCTATCGAGGGGGCGACTACAATGAGCAGTTCTTC.

On this clone itself: This sequence may be a read error, since a much larger clone differs from it by one base. This chain uses TRBV30 with TRBJ1-5; no clear D. This CDR3 contains 15 residues. Germline V gives CDR1 GTSNPN, CDR2 SVGIG (reference sequence). The CDR3 DNA sequence: TGTGCCTGGAGCGCACTTTTGGGATCCAATAAGCCCCAGCATTTT. This sequence encodes CAWSALLGSNKPQHF. Using reference TRBV30 and TRBJ1-5 for the parts outside the CDR3, the full variable domain is SQTIHQWPATLVQPVGSPLSLECTVEGTSNPNLYWYRQAAGRGLQLLFYSVGIGQISSEVPQNLSASRPQDRQFILSSKKLLLSDSGFYLCAWSALLGSNKPQHFGDGTRLSIL.

The V gene is TRBV28, the J gene TRBJ2-7; TRBD1 agrees at 7 bases. CDR1 is MDHEN and CDR2 is SYDVKM in the germline V gene. CDR3 length: 14 residues. V shed 4 bases and J 3 bases; nucleotides not matched to a gene: 6. DNA of the CDR3: TGTGCCAGCAGTTCTCCGGGACAGCTCTACGAGCAGTACTTC. Its protein product is CASSSPGQLYEQYF.

The V and J genes are TRBV11-2 and TRBJ1-3; D unresolved. Germline CDR1 and CDR2: SGHAT and FQNNGV. This CDR3 has 15 residues. Trimming cost V 4 bases and J 3 bases, with 13 bases left between them. The CDR3 protein is CASSYSTGNGNTIYF. In DNA form, the CDR3 reads TGTGCCAGCAGCTACAGCACGGGGAATGGAAACACCATATATTTT.

This sequence joins TRBV30 and TRBJ1-3; no reliable D call. Per germline, CDR1 GTSNPN and CDR2 SVGIG (reference sequence). Trimming pared 8 bases from V and 7 bases from J, leaving 15 bases between. The CDR3 sequence is 12 residues long. CDR3 DNA: TGTGCCCACGGCCCCATAGGGAACACCATATATTTT. Residues: CAHGPIGNTIYF. Together with reference TRBV30 and TRBJ1-3, the CDR3 gives the full variable domain: SQTIHQWPATLVQPVGSPLSLECTVEGTSNPNLYWYRQAAGRGLQLLFYSVGIGQISSEVPQNLSASRPQDRQFILSSKKLLLSDSGFYLCAHGPIGNTIYFGEGSWLTVV.

With respect to this clone: An end of the junction differs from the germline gene, which may be a read error. The chain combines TRBV7-2 with TRBJ1-2, with D unclear. The CDR3 loop spans 13 amino acids. Germline V CDR1 and CDR2: SGHTA, FQGNSA. In DNA, the CDR3 is TGTGCCAGCAACTTAGTCCCTTATTATGGCTACACCTTC. Residues: CASNLVPYYGYTF.

This clone was seen ten or more times. The rearrangement links TRBV2 to TRBJ1-5; TRBD1 is a possible D gene (6 bases). This CDR3 contains 14 residues. Trimming removed 5 bases from V and 0 bases from J, with 8 bases in between. CDR1 SNHLY and CDR2 FYNNEI come from the germline V gene. Here the CDR3 reads CASSRTVSNQPQHF. The CDR3 nucleotides are TGTGCCAGCAGTAGGACAGTTAGCAATCAGCCCCAGCATTTT.

The rearrangement joins TRBV28 to TRBJ2-6; D is unresolved. CDR1 MDHEN and CDR2 SYDVKM come from the germline V gene. The V gene lost 3 bases and the J gene lost 2 bases, with 17 bases spanning the gap. The length of the CDR3 is 18 residues. The chain's CDR3 is CASSFYPRVGAGANVLTF. The CDR3 region has the DNA TGTGCCAGCAGTTTTTACCCACGGGTTGGAGCTGGGGCCAACGTCCTGACTTTC.

The chain recombines TRBV6-5 with TRBJ2-6; D is undetermined. V gave up 2 bases and J gave up 1 base, with 3 bases separating them. This CDR3 contains 14 residues. The germline gives CDR1 MNHEY, CDR2 SVGAGI. CDR3 nucleotide sequence: TGTGCCAGCAGTTACGGTTCTGGGGCCAACGTCCTGACTTTC. It translates to CASSYGSGANVLTF.

The V and J genes are TRBV28 and TRBJ1-1, with a possible D match to TRBD1 (5 bases). The ends were cut back, 6 bases at V and 4 bases at J, with 18 bases in the middle. CDR1 is MDHEN, CDR2 SYDVKM, per germline. This CDR3 spans 15 amino acids. The CDR3: CASRGTERRGTEAFF. In DNA form, the CDR3 reads TGTGCCAGCAGGGGGACCGAGCGACGGGGCACTGAAGCTTTCTTT.

The CDR3 nucleotides read TGTGCCAGCAGCTTCGCTGGGGGAGATACGCAGTATTTT. This sequence encodes CASSFAGGDTQYF. The chain has TRBV7-9 and TRBJ2-3; D tentatively fits TRBD1 or TRBD2 (5 bases each). CDR3 size: 13 residues. Deletions cut 3 bases from V and 5 bases from J, with 9 bases between. The germline gives CDR1 SEHNR, CDR2 FQNEAQ (reference sequence).

This clone occurred once. V and J are TRBV7-9 and TRBJ2-3, with D possibly being TRBD2 (7 bases). The CDR3 extends over 17 amino acids. V was shortened by 5 bases and J by 3 bases, with 21 bases between the two germline ends. Per the germline V gene, CDR1 is SEHNR and CDR2 is FQNEAQ (reference sequence). The CDR3 DNA reads as TGTGCCAGCAGCCCAAGGGGGGCTAGCGGAGAAACAGATACGCAGTATTTT. This gives the protein CASSPRGASGETDTQYF.

The chain links TRBV9 to TRBJ2-1; 11 bases fit TRBD2. Looked up from germline, CDR1 is SGDLS and CDR2 is YYNGEE. This CDR3 is 14 amino acids long. V shed 0 bases and J 9 bases; nucleotides not matched to a gene: 2. CDR3 amino acids: CASSVATSGTEQFF. The CDR3 nucleotides are TGTGCCAGCAGCGTAGCGACTAGCGGGACTGAGCAGTTCTTC.

The chain recombines TRBV2 with TRBJ2-2, with 7 bases aligning to TRBD1. Germline V gene data show CDR1 as SNHLY and CDR2 as FYNNEI. V was pared by 6 bases and J by 0 bases, with 4 bases of the junction left unmatched. The CDR3 contains 15 residues. In DNA form, the CDR3 reads TGTGCCAGCAGACCTACAGGGGCGAACACCGGGGAGCTGTTTTTT. Protein product: CASRPTGANTGELFF.

This sequence joins TRBV7-3 and TRBJ2-2; no clear D gene. Trimming left V 3 bases short and J 1 base short, with 6 bases between. CDR1 is SGHTA, CDR2 FQGTGA, per germline. The CDR3 is 14 amino acids. The CDR3 loop reads CASSLWQNTGELFF. As DNA, the CDR3 is TGTGCCAGCAGCTTGTGGCAGAACACCGGGGAGCTGTTTTTT.

The rearrangement links TRBV18 to TRBJ2-5, with 14 bases fitting TRBD2. CDR1 is KGHSH and CDR2 is LQKENI in the germline V gene. The ends lost 2 bases at V and 4 bases at J; junction bases unmatched: 9. The CDR3 spans 18 residues. CDR3 loop: CASSPRGTSGSQGETQYF. Written as DNA, the CDR3 is TGTGCCAGCTCACCAAGGGGGACTAGCGGGAGCCAGGGAGAGACCCAGTACTTC.

The chain couples TRBV7-9 to TRBJ2-1; maybe TRBD2 (6 bases). The germline V gene has CDR1 SEHNR and CDR2 FQNEAQ (reference sequence). V was shortened by 1 base and J by 4 bases, with 11 bases between the two germline ends. The CDR3 has 15 amino acids. The CDR3 is CASSLGASVYNEQFF. For the CDR3, the DNA is TGTGCCAGCAGCTTAGGGGCTAGCGTATACAATGAGCAGTTCTTC.

In its sample, this clone was seen once. This CDR3 is CASSLGTGEAKNIQYF. CDR3 DNA: TGTGCCAGCAGCTTAGGGACAGGGGAAGCCAAAAACATTCAGTACTTC. The chain recombines TRBV7-9 with TRBJ2-4, with TRBD1 identical over 9 bases. In germline, CDR1 is SEHNR, CDR2 FQNEAQ (reference sequence). The CDR3 length is 16 residues. J was trimmed by 0 bases and V by 1 base; bases with no gene match: 1. The whole variable domain, filled in from reference TRBV7-9 and TRBJ2-4, reads DTGVSQNPRHKITKRGQNVTFRCDPISEHNRLYWYRQTLGQGPEFLTYFQNEAQLEKSRLLSDRFSAERPKGSFSTLEIQRTEQGDSAMYLCASSLGTGEAKNIQYFGAGTRLSVL.

V usage is TRBV7-9 and J usage is TRBJ1-4; D is unresolved. The V gene lost 3 bases and the J gene lost 0 bases, with 2 bases spanning the gap. The CDR3 extends over 13 amino acids. The V gene's germline CDR1 is SEHNR and CDR2 FQNEAQ (reference sequence). The DNA for the CDR3 is TGTGCCAGCAGCTTCGCAACTAATGAAAAACTGTTTTTT. Translated: CASSFATNEKLFF.

Comments on this clone: Additional DNA sequences in this sample encode the identical CDR3. The chain employs TRBV5-1 and TRBJ2-7; D unresolved. V was cut by 0 bases and J by 1 base, with 8 bases left in between. Germline CDR1 reads SGHRS; CDR2 reads YFSETQ. CDR3 length: 14 residues. The CDR3 DNA reads TGCGCCAGCAGCTTGGACCCCTCGTCCTACGAGCAGTACTTC. Protein sequence: CASSLDPSSYEQYF.

V gene TRBV27 combines with J gene TRBJ2-7; D is possibly TRBD1 or TRBD2 (5 bases each). The CDR3 runs 14 residues. Germline CDR1 reads MNHEY; CDR2 reads SMNVEV (reference sequence). The V end was cut by 2 bases, the J end by 0 bases, with 8 bases between. Here the CDR3 reads CASSLRGASYEQYF. In DNA, the CDR3 is TGTGCCAGCAGTTTACGAGGGGCCTCCTACGAGCAGTACTTC.

V is TRBV15 and J is TRBJ2-5, with 9 bases matching TRBD2. The CDR3 is 16 residues long. Germline CDR1 reads LNHNV; CDR2 reads YYDKDF (reference sequence). V was clipped by 0 bases and J by 6 bases; unmatched bases: 8. This CDR3 reads CATSRDVSGSRKTQYF. CDR3 DNA sequence: TGTGCCACCAGCAGAGATGTTAGCGGGAGTAGAAAGACCCAGTACTTC.

On this clone: Other DNA sequences within the sample encode an identical CDR3. The chain carries TRBV11-2 and TRBJ2-3; D uncertain. Between the trimmed V and J ends, which lost 3 bases and 5 bases, there was a span of 3 bases. This CDR3 has 11 residues. Germline CDR1 and CDR2: SGHAT and FQNNGV. CDR3 protein: CASSLVDTQYF. The CDR3 bases are TGTGCCAGCAGCTTGGTAGATACGCAGTATTTT.

A remark on this clone: The same CDR3 is also encoded by other DNA sequences in this sample. The CDR3 DNA follows: TGTGCCAGCAGCTTCGACGACAGGGGTGGGGAAAAACTGTTTTTT. Residues: CASSFDDRGGEKLFF. The chain links TRBV5-5 to TRBJ1-4; 8 bases are a match to TRBD1. The CDR3 runs to 15 residues. With 2 bases clipped from V and 8 bases from J, the junction kept 8 bases outside the gene matches. The V gene's germline CDR1 is SGHKS and CDR2 YYEKEE (reference sequence).

This clone was observed a few times. The chain couples TRBV15 to TRBJ2-2; 7 bases align to TRBD1. The ends lost 0 bases at V and 3 bases at J; junction bases unmatched: 7. Germline CDR1 is LNHNV and CDR2 is YYDKDF (reference sequence). The CDR3 spans 17 residues. The CDR3 spells CATSRDLGDRDTGELFF. The DNA of the CDR3 is TGTGCCACCAGCAGAGATCTTGGAGACAGGGACACCGGGGAGCTGTTTTTT.

There are a few counts of this clone. The gene calls are TRBV30 and TRBJ1-1; 8 bases agree with TRBD1. Germline lookup yields CDR1 GTSNPN and CDR2 SVGIG (reference sequence). The trim removed 0 bases at V and 7 bases at J, leaving 10 bases unmatched. This CDR3 comprises 15 residues. The CDR3 nucleotides are TGTGCCTGGAGTGTAGGGGTACAGGGGGACTATGAAGCTTTCTTT. It specifies CAWSVGVQGDYEAFF.

This clone was seen more than once but under ten times. The rearrangement uses TRBV5-1 and TRBJ2-6, with TRBD1 matching 7 bases. The J segment lost 4 bases and the V segment lost 3 bases, leaving 10 bases of the junction unmatched. Germline V gene lookup returns CDR1 SGHRS and CDR2 YFSETQ. The CDR3 loop spans 17 amino acids. The CDR3 protein is CASSSDTGVSGANVLTF. The DNA for the CDR3 is TGCGCCAGCAGCTCGGACACAGGGGTGAGCGGGGCCAACGTCCTGACTTTC.

The rearrangement uses TRBV7-2 and TRBJ2-2; 7 positions agree with TRBD1. The germline gives CDR1 SGHTA, CDR2 FQGNSA. Losses at the gene ends were 1 base for V and 3 bases for J; bases not matched to a gene: 2. There are 15 residues in the CDR3. CDR3 protein: CASSLGQGYTGELFF. The CDR3, as DNA: TGTGCCAGCAGCTTAGGACAGGGTTACACCGGGGAGCTGTTTTTT.

V is TRBV6-6 and J is TRBJ2-7, with 8 nucleotides matching TRBD1. CDR1 is MNHNY, CDR2 SVGAGI, per germline (reference sequence). The CDR3 is made up of 14 amino acids. Trimming at V came to 2 bases and at J to 7 bases, leaving 7 bases not matched to a gene. The CDR3 loop is CASSYSVTGDEQYF. CDR3 DNA sequence: TGTGCCAGCAGTTACAGCGTGACAGGGGATGAGCAGTACTTC.